This TCR beta chain was captured by sequencing in a study of cytomegalovirus exposure and HLA in healthy donors. This CDR3 has 15 residues. Per the germline V gene, CDR1 is SGDLS and CDR2 is YYNGEE. Trimming at V came to 5 bases and at J to 8 bases, leaving 12 bases not matched to a gene. Primers for the PCR totalled 60 Vbeta and 13 Jbeta. Here immunoSEQ multiplex PCR was the method, and the copy in TCRdb shows in-frame clones only, minus some. The table shows about 180,000 clones, with roughly 87% occurring only once. Sequencing was done on a sample of PBMCs. The chain couples TRBV9 to TRBJ2-1; TRBD1 aligns across 8 bases. The sequence derives from a man between 35 and 55 years old in good health and CMV-seronegative. Written as DNA, the CDR3 is TGTGCCAGCAGGCGACAGGGGCTGAGCGGCGATGAGCAGTTCTTC. Its translation is CASRRQGLSGDEQFF. The complete variable domain, with remaining parts taken from reference TRBV9 and TRBJ2-1, reads DSGVTQTPKHLITATGQRVTLRCSPRSGDLSVYWYQQSLDQGLQFLIQYYNGEERAKGNILERFSAQQFPDLHSELNLSSLELGDSALYFCASRRQGLSGDEQFFGPGTRLTVL.